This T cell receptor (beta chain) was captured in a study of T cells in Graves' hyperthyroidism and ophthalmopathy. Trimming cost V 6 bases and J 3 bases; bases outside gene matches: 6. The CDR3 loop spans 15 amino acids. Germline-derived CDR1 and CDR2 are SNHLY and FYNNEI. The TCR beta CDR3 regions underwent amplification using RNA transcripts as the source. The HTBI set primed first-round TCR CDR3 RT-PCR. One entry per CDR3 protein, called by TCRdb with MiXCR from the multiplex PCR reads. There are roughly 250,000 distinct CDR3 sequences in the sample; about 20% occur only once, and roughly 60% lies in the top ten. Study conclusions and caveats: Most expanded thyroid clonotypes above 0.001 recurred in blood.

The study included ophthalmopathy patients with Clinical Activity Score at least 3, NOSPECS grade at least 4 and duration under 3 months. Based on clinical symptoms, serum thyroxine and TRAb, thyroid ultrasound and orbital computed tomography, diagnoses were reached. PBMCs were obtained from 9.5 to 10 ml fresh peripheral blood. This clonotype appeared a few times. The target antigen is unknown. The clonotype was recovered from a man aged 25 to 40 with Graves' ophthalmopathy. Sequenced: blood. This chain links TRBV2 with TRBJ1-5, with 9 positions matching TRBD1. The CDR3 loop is CASRIQGAFNQPQHF. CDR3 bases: TGTGCCAGCAGGATACAGGGGGCGTTCAATCAGCCCCAGCATTTT.